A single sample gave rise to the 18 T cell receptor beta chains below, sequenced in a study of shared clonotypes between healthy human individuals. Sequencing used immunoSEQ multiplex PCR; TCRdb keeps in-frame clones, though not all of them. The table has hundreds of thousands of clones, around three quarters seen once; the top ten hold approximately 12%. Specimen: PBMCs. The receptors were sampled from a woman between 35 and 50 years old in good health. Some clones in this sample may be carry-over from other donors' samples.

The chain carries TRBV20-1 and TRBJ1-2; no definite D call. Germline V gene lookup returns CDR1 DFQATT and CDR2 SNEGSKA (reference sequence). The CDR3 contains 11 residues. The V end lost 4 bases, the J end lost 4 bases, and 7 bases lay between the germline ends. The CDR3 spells CSATVVYGYTF. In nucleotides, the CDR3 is TGCAGTGCTACGGTTGTCTATGGCTACACCTTC.

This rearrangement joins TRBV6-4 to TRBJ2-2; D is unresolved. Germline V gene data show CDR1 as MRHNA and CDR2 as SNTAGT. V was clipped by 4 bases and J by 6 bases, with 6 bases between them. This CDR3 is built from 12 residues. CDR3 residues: CASSGGSGELFF. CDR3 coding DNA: TGTGCCAGCAGTGGTGGGTCCGGGGAGCTGTTTTTT.

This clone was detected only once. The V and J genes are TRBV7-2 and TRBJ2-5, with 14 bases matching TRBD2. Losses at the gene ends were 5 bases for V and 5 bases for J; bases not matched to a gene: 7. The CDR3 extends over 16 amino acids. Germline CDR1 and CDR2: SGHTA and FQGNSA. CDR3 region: CASSPGLAGGGETQYF. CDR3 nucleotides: TGTGCCAGCAGCCCCGGACTAGCGGGAGGAGGGGAGACCCAGTACTTC.

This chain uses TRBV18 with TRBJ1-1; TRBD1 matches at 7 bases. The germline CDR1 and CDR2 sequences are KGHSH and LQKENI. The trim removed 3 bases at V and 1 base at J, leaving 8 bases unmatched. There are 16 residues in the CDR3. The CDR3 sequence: CASSPLFGTENTEAFF. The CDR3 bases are TGTGCCAGCTCACCGTTATTTGGGACAGAGAACACTGAAGCTTTCTTT.

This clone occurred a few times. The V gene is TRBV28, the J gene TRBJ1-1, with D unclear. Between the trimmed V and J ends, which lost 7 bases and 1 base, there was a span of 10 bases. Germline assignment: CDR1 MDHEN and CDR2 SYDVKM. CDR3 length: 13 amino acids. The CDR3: CASIRWGNTEAFF. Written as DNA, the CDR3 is TGTGCCAGCATTCGCTGGGGGAACACTGAAGCTTTCTTT. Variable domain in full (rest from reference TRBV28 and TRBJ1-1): DVKVTQSSRYLVKRTGEKVFLECVQDMDHENMFWYRQDPGLGLRLIYFSYDVKMKEKGDIPEGYSVSREKKERFSLILESASTNQTSMYLCASIRWGNTEAFFGQGTRLTVV.

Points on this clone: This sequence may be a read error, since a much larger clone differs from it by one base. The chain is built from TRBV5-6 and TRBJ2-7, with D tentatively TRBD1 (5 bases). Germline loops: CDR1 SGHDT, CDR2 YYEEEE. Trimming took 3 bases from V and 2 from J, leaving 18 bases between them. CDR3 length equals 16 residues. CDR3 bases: TGTGCCAGCAGCTCGGCCCCGACAGTCGCGACCTACGAGCAGTACTTC. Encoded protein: CASSSAPTVATYEQYF.

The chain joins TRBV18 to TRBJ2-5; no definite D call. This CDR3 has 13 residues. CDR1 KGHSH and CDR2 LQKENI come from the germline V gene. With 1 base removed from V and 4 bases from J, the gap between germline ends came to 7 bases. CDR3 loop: CASSPLEIETQYF. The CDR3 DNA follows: TGTGCCAGCTCACCACTCGAGATAGAGACCCAGTACTTC.

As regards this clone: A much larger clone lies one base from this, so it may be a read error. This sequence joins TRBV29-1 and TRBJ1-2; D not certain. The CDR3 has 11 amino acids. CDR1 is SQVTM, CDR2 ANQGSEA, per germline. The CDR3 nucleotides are TGCAGCGAGTACTCAAACTATGGCCACACCTTC. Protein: CSEYSNYGHTF.

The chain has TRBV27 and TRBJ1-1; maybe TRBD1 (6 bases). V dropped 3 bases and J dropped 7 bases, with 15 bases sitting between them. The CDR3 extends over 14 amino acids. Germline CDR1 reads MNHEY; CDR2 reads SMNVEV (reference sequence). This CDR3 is CASSFSGTLNEAFF. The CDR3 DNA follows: TGTGCCAGCAGTTTCTCCGGGACACTGAATGAAGCTTTCTTT.

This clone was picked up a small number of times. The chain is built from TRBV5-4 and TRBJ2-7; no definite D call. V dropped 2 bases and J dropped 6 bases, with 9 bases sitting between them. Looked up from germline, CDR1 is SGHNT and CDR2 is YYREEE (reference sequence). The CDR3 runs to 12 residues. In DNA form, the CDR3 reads TGTGCCAGCAGCTTTTGGGGATCCGAGCAGTACTTC. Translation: CASSFWGSEQYF.

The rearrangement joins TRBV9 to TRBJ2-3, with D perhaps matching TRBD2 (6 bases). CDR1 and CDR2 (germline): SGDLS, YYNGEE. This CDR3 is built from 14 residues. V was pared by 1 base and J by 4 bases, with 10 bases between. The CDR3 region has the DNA TGTGCCAGCAGCGTATTGTCTAGCGCAGATACGCAGTATTTT. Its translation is CASSVLSSADTQYF.

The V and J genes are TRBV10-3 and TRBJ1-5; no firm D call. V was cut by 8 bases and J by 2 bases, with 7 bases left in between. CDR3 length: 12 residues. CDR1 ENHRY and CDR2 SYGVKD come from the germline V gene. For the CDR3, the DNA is TGTGCCATCGGGGATGGCAATCAGCCCCAGCATTTT. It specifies CAIGDGNQPQHF.

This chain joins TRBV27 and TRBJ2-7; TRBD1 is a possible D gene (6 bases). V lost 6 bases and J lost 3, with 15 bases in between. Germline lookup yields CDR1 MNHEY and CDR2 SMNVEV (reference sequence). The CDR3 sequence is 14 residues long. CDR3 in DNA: TGTGCCAGCAGACCCGCCGGGACAAACTACGAGCAGTACTTC. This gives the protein CASRPAGTNYEQYF.

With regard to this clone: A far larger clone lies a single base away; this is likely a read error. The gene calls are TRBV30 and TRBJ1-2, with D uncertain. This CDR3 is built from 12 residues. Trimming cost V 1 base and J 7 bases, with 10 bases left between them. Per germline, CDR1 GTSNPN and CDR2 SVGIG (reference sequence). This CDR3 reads CAWSERAGGYTF. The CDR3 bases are TGTGCCTGGAGTGAACGGGCCGGTGGCTACACCTTC.

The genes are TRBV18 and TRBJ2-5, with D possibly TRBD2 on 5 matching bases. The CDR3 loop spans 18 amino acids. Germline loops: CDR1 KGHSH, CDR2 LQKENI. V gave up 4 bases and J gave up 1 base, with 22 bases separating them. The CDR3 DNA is TGTGCCAGCTCACGCAGTCGGGAAAAACACCTTACCCAAGAGACCCAGTACTTC. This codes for CASSRSREKHLTQETQYF.

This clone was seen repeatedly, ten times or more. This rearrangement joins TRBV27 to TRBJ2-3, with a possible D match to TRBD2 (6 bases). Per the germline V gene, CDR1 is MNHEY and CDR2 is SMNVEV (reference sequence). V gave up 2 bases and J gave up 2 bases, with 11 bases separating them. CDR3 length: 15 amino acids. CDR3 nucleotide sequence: TGTGCCAGCAGTTTAGTTAGCGGCACCACAGATACGCAGTATTTT. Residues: CASSLVSGTTDTQYF.

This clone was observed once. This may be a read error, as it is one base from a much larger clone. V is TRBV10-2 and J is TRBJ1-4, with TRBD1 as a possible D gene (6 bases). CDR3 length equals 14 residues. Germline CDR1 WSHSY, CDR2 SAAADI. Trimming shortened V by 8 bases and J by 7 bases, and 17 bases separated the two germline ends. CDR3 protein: CASGPGGAGEKLFF. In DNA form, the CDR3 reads TGCGCCAGCGGCCCGGGGGGGGCGGGTGAAAAACTGTTTTTT.

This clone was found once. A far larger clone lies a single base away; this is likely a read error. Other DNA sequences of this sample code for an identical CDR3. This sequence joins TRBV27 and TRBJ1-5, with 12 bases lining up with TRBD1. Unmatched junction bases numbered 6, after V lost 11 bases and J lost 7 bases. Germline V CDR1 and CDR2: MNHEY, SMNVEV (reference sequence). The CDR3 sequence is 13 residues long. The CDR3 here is CACAGTGGQPQHF. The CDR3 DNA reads TGTGCCTGCGCCGGGACAGGGGGCCAGCCCCAGCATTTT.